This TCR beta chain was documented in a study of blood T cells in healthy people across ages. Study-level results: Donor CMV status, an unknown factor, possibly confounded changes in expanded clonotypes.

CDR1 SGHTA and CDR2 FQGNSA come from the germline V gene. After removal of 5 bases from V and 1 base from J, the junction contained 4 bases not matched to a gene. The CDR3 consists of 14 residues. The use of a sample-barcoded 5' primer and a J-beta primer mix characterized a second PCR of roughly 7 to 11 cycles. The template-switch adaptor, which had 12 random nucleotides, put a tag on each cDNA molecule. Via MiXCR, TCRdb re-called the 5' RACE reads, giving one row per CDR3 protein. This table holds 1 million or so distinct CDR3 sequences, almost 25% found once. There are a few counts of this clonotype. Its specificity is unknown. The data were also submitted as part of a second study, on T cells of mothers and their children. Turning to that study: Nine systemically healthy Caucasian donors: three mothers, six children. The extracted RNA was employed in its entirety for cDNA synthesis, at around 1.6 ug per 15 ul.

The V call is TRBV7-2, the J call TRBJ1-1; 7 bases match TRBD1. The sequencing sample was made of blood. The receptor comes from a girl aged 2-10 years in good health. For the CDR3, the DNA is TGTGCCAGCAGCAAGGGACAGACGAACACTGAAGCTTTCTTT. The encoded protein is CASSKGQTNTEAFF.